The following is a T cell receptor (beta chain) sequence with its context. TCRdb ran MiXCR on the 5' RACE reads and lists one entry per CDR3 protein. The table lists about 32,000 distinct CDR3 sequences, 20% to 30% of them singletons. Germline V gives CDR1 MGHRA, CDR2 YSYEKL. This CDR3 contains 12 residues. V lost 1 base, J lost 9 bases, and 7 bases lay in between. Treg sorting used a CD4+CD25+CD127-/low gate. The genes are TRBV4-1 and TRBJ2-1; unclear D gene. This clonotype was sampled from a female donor with breast cancer. The sequenced sample consisted of tumor-infiltrating Tregs sorted from the breast tumor. DNA of the CDR3: TGCGCCAGCAGCCAAGTGGGGTTTGAGCAGTTCTTC. Translated: CASSQVGFEQFF.